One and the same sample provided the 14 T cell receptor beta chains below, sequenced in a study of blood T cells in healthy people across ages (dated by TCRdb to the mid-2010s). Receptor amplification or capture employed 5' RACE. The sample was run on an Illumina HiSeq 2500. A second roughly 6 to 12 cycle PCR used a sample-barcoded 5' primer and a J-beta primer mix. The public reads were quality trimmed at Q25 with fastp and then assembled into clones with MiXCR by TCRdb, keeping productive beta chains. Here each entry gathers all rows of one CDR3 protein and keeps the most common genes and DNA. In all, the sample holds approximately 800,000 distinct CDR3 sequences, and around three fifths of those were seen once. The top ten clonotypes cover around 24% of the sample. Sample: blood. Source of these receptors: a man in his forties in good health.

The CDR3 loop is CASSLVSAYGYTF. The CDR3 DNA sequence: TGTGCCAGCAGCTTAGTCTCGGCCTATGGCTACACCTTC. The chain recombines TRBV7-9 with TRBJ1-2; D gene uncertain. The germline gives CDR1 SEHNR, CDR2 FQNEAQ (reference sequence). The V and J ends lost 1 base and 4 bases respectively, with 7 bases between them. This CDR3 has 13 residues.

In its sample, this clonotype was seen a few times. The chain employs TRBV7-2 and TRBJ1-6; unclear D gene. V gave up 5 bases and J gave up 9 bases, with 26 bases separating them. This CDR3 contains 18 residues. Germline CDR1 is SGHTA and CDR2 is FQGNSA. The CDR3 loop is CASSQQPPAAQIGSPLHF. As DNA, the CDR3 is TGTGCCAGCAGCCAACAACCGCCGGCGGCGCAGATAGGTTCACCCCTCCACTTT.

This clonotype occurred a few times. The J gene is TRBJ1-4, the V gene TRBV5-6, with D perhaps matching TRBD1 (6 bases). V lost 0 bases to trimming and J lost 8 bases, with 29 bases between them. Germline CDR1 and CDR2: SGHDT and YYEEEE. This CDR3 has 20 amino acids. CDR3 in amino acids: CASSLVGGSGPGAISEKLFF. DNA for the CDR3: TGTGCCAGCAGCTTGGTAGGCGGCTCGGGGCCAGGGGCGATTTCGGAAAAACTGTTTTTT.

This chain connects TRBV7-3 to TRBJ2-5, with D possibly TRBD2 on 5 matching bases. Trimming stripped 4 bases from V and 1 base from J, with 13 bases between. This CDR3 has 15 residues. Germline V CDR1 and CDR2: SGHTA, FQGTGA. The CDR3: CASSSTDSSQETQYF. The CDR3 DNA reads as TGTGCCAGCAGCTCCACGGACTCCTCCCAAGAGACCCAGTACTTC.

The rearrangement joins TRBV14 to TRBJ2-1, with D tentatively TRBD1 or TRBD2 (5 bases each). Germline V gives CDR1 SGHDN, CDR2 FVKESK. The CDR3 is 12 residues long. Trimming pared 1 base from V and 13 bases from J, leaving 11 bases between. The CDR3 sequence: CASSQAMGTQFF. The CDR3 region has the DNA TGTGCCAGCAGCCAAGCCATGGGGACCCAGTTCTTC. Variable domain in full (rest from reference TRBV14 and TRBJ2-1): EAGVTQFPSHSVIEKGQTVTLRCDPISGHDNLYWYRRVMGKEIKFLLHFVKESKQDESGMPNNRFLAERTGGTYSTLKVQPAELEDSGVYFCASSQAMGTQFFGPGTRLTVL.

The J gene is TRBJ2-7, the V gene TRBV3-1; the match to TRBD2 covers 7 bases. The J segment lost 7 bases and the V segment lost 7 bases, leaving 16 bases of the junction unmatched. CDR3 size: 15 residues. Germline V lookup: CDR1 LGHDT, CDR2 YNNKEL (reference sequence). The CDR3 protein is CASTRSGTTYNEQYF. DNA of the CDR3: TGTGCCAGCACCCGGTCCGGGACTACTTACAATGAGCAGTACTTC.

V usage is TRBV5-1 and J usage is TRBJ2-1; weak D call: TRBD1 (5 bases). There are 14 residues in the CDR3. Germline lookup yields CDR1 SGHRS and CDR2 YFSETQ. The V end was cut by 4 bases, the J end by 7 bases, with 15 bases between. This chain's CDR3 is CASSPFQGVNEQFF. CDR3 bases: TGCGCCAGCAGCCCATTTCAAGGGGTTAATGAGCAGTTCTTC.

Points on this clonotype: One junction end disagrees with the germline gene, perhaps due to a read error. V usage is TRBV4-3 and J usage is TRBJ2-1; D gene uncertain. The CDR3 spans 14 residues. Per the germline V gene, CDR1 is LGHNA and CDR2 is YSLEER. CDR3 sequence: CASSQDLIRNGQFF. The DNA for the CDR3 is TGCGCCAGCAGCCAAGATTTGATCCGGAATGGGCAGTTCTTC.

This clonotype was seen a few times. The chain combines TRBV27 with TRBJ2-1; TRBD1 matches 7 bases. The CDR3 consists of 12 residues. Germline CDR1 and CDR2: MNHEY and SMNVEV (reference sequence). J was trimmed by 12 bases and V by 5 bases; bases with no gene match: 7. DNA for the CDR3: TGTGCCAGCAGTCTTGGGACAGCCCCGCAGTTCTTC. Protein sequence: CASSLGTAPQFF.

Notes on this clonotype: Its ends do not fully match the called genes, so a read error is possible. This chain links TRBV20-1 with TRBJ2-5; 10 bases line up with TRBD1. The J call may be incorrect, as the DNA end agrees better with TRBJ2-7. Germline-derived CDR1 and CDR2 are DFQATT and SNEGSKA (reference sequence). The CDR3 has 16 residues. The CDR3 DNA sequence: TGCAGTACTAGGGGGGACAGGGGTTTTAGTGGATACGAGCAGTACTTC. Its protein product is CSTRGDRGFSGYEQYF.

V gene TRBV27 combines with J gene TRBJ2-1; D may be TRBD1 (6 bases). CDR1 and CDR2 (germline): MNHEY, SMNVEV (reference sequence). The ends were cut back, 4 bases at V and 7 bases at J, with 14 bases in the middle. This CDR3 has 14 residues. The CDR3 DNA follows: TGTGCCAGCAGTTGGCGGACAGTCACTAATGAGCAGTTCTTC. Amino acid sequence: CASSWRTVTNEQFF.

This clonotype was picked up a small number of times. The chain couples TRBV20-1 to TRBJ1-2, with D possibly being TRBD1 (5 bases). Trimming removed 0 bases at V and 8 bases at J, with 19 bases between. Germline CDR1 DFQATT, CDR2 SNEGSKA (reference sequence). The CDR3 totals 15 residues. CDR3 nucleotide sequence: TGCAGTGCTAGAGATCAAAATAGGGACCTTCGGGGCTACACCTTC. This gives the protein CSARDQNRDLRGYTF.

The CDR3 spells CSAVRDIQKAVIFTDTQYF. In DNA form, the CDR3 reads TGCAGTGCAGTTAGGGACATCCAAAAAGCGGTAATATTCACAGATACGCAGTATTTT. The genes are TRBV20-1 and TRBJ2-3, with D perhaps TRBD1 (6 bases). There are 19 residues in the CDR3. The V and J ends lost 6 bases and 2 bases respectively, with 30 bases between them. From germline, CDR1 is DFQATT and CDR2 SNEGSKA (reference sequence).

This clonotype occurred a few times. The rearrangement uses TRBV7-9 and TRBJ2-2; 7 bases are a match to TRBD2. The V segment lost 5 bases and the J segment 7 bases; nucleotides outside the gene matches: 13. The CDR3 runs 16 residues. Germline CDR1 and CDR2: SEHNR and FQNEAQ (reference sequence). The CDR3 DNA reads TGTGCCAGCAGCCCTCTGACCGGGACTAATTTCGGGGAGCTGTTTTTT. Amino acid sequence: CASSPLTGTNFGELFF.